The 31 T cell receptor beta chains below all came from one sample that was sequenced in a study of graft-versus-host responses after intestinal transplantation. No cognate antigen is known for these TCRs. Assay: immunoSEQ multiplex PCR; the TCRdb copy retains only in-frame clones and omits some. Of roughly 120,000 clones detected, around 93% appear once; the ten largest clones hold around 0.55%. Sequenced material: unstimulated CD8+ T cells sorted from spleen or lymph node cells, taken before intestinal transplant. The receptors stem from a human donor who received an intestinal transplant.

The CDR3 nucleotides read TGTGCCAGCAGTTTTACTAGTCTAGCGGGGGACAATGAGCAGTTCTTC. The encoded protein is CASSFTSLAGDNEQFF. The V call is TRBV28, the J call TRBJ2-1; 10 bases align to TRBD2. Germline V gene sequence: CDR1 MDHEN, CDR2 SYDVKM. The CDR3 has 16 amino acids. V shed 3 bases, J shed 5 bases, and the junction held 7 bases outside the gene matches.

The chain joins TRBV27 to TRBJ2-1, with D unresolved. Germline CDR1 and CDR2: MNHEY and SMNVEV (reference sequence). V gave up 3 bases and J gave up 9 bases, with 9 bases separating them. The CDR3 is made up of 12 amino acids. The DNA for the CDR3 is TGTGCCAGCAGTTTTGGTTCGCTTGAGCAGTTCTTC. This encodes CASSFGSLEQFF.

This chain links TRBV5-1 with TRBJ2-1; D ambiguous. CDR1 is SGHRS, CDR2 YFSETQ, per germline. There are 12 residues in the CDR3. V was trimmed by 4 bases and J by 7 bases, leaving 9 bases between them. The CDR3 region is CASSPMGNEQFF. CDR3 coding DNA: TGCGCCAGCAGCCCTATGGGGAATGAGCAGTTCTTC.

CDR3: CASSSLGGNEQYF. As DNA, the CDR3 is TGTGCCAGCAGTTCCCTAGGGGGGAACGAGCAGTACTTC. This sequence joins TRBV7-9 and TRBJ2-7; the D gene could be TRBD1 or TRBD2 (6 bases each). Germline V lookup: CDR1 SEHNR, CDR2 FQNEAQ (reference sequence). The ends were cut back, 6 bases at V and 5 bases at J, with 14 bases in the middle. There are 13 residues in the CDR3.

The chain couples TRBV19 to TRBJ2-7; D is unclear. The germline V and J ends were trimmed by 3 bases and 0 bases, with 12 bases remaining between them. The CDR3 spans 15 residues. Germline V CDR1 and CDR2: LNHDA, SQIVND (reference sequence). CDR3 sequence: CASSISAAYSYEQYF. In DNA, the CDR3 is TGTGCCAGTAGTATTTCGGCGGCCTACTCCTACGAGCAGTACTTC.

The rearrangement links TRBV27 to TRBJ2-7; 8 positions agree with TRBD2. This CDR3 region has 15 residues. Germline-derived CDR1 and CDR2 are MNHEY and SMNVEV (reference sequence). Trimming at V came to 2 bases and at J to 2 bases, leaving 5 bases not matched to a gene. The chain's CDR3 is CASSLITGGTYEQYF. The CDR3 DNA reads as TGTGCCAGCAGTTTAATAACGGGAGGGACCTACGAGCAGTACTTC.

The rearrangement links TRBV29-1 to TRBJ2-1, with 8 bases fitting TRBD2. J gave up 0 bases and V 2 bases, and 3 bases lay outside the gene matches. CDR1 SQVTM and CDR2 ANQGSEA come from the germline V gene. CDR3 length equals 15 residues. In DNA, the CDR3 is TGCAGCGTTGAAAGCGGGAGAAGCTCCTACAATGAGCAGTTCTTC. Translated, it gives CSVESGRSSYNEQFF.

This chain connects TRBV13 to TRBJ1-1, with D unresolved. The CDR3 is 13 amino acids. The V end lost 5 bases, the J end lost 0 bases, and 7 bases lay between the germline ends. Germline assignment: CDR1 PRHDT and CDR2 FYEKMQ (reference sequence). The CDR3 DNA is TGTGCCAGCAGCGAGGAAGTGAACACTGAAGCTTTCTTT. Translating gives CASSEEVNTEAFF.

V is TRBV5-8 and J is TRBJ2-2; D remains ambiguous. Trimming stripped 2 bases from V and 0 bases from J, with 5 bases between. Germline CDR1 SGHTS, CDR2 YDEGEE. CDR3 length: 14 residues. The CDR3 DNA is TGTGCCAGCAGCTTTCGGCCGAACACCGGGGAGCTGTTTTTT. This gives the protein CASSFRPNTGELFF.

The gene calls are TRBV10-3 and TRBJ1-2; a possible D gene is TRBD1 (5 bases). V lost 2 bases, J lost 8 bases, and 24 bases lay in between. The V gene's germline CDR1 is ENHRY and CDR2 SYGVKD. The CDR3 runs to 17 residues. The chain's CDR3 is CAISENPQGLLPPGYTF. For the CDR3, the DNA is TGTGCCATCAGTGAGAACCCCCAGGGATTATTACCACCGGGCTACACCTTC.

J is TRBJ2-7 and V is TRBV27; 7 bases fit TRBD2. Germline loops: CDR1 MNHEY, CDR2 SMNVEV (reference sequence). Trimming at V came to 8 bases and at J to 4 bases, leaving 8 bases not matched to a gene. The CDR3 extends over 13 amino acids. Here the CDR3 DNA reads TGTGCCAGCCTAGCTAGCGGCACATACGAGCAGTACTTC. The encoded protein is CASLASGTYEQYF.

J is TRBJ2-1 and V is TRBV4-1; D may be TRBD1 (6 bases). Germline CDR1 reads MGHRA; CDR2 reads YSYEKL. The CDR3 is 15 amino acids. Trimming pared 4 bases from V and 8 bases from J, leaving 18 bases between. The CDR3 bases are TGCGCCAGCAGCCCCACAGGGAGAATCGTCCATGAGCAGTTCTTC. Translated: CASSPTGRIVHEQFF.

CDR3 sequence (DNA): TGTGCCAGCAGCCGGACACCGGAGCCCTCCTACAATGAGCAGTTCTTC. This gives the protein CASSRTPEPSYNEQFF. The chain is built from TRBV7-9 and TRBJ2-1, with D possibly TRBD1 on 5 matching bases. Germline V CDR1 and CDR2: SEHNR, FQNEAQ (reference sequence). The ends were cut back, 5 bases at V and 0 bases at J, with 14 bases in the middle. The length of the CDR3 is 16 residues. The variable domain in full, with the rest retrieved from reference TRBV7-9 and TRBJ2-1, is DTGVSQNPRHKITKRGQNVTFRCDPISEHNRLYWYRQTLGQGPEFLTYFQNEAQLEKSRLLSDRFSAERPKGSFSTLEIQRTEQGDSAMYLCASSRTPEPSYNEQFFGPGTRLTVL.

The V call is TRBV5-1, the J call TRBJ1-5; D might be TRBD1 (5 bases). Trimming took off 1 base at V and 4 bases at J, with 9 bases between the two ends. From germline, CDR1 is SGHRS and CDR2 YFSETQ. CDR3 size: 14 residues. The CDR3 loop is CASSLSGPNQPQHF. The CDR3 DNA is TGCGCCAGCAGCTTGTCAGGGCCGAATCAGCCCCAGCATTTT.

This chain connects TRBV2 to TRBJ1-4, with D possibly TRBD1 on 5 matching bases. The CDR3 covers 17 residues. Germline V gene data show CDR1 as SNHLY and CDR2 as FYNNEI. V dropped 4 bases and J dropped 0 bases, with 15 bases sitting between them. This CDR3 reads CASSGEGQTATNEKLFF. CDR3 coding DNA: TGTGCCAGCAGTGGGGAGGGGCAGACAGCAACTAATGAAAAACTGTTTTTT. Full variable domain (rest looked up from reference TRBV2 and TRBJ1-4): EPEVTQTPSHQVTQMGQEVILRCVPISNHLYFYWYRQILGQKVEFLVSFYNNEISEKSEIFDDQFSVERPDGSNFTLKIRSTKLEDSAMYFCASSGEGQTATNEKLFFGSGTQLSVL.

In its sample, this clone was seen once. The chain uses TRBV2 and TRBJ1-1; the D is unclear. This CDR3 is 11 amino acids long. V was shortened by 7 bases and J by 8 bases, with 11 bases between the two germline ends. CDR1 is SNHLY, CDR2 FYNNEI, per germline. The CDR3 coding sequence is TGTGCCAGCAACACGGGCCTAGAAGCTTTCTTT. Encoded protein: CASNTGLEAFF.

CDR3 nucleotides: TGTGCCAGCAGCTCGCGGGCAGATACGCAGTATTTT. This sequence encodes CASSSRADTQYF. The chain joins TRBV7-2 to TRBJ2-3, with a weak D call TRBD2 (5 bases). CDR3 size: 12 residues. Between the trimmed V and J ends, which lost 4 bases and 4 bases, there was a span of 6 bases. CDR1 and CDR2 (germline): SGHTA, FQGNSA.

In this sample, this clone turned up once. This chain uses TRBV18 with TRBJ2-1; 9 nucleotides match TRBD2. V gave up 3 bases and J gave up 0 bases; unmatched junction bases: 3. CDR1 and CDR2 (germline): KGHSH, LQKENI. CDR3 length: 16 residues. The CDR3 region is CASSPLAGFSYNEQFF. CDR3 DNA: TGTGCCAGCTCACCCCTAGCGGGATTCTCCTACAATGAGCAGTTCTTC.

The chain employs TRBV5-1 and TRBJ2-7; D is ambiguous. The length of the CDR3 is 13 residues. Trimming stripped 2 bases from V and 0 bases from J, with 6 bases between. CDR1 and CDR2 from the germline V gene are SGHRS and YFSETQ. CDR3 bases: TGCGCCAGCAGCTTCCGGAGCTCCTACGAGCAGTACTTC. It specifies CASSFRSSYEQYF.

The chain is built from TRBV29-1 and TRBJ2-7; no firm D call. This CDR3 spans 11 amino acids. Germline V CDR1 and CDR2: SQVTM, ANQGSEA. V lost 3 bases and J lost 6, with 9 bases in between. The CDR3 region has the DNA TGCAGCGTTGACAGGCTGGGCGAGCAGTACTTC. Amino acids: CSVDRLGEQYF.

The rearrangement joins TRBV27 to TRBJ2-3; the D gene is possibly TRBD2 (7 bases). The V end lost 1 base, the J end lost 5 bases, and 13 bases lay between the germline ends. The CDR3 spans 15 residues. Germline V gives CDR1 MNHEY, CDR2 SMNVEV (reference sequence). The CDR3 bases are TGTGCCAGCAGTTTATTGGGGGGGGCTGGAGATACGCAGTATTTT. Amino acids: CASSLLGGAGDTQYF.

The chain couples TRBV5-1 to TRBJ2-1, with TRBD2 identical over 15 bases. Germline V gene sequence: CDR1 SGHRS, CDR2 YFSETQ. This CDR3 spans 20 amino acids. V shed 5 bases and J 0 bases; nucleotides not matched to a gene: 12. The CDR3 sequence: CASSKGLAGGVLSSYNEQFF. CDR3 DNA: TGCGCCAGCAGTAAAGGACTAGCGGGAGGGGTACTAAGCTCCTACAATGAGCAGTTCTTC.

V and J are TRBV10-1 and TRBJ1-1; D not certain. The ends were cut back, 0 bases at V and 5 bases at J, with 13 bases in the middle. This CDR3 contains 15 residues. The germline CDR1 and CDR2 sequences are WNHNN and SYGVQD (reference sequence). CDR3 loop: CASSESVRSGTEAFF. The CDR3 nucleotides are TGCGCCAGCAGTGAGTCGGTGCGGAGTGGTACTGAAGCTTTCTTT.

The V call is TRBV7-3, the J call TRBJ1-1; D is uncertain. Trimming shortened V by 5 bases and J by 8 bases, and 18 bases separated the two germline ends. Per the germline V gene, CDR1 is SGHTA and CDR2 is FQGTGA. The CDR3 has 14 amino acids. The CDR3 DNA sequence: TGTGCCAGCAGCCTACCCCCCCCGGGCAGGGAAGCTTTCTTT. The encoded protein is CASSLPPPGREAFF.

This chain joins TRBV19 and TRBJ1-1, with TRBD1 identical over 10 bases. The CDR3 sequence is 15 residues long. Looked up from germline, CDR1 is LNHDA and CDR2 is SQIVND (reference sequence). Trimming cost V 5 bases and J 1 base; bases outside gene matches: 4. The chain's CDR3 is CASSWGTGENTEAFF. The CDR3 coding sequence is TGTGCCAGTAGTTGGGGGACAGGGGAGAACACTGAAGCTTTCTTT.

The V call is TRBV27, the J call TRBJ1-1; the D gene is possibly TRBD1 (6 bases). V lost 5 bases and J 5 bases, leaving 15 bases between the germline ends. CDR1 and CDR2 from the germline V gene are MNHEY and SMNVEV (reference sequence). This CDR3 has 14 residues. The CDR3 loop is CASSAQGGGTEAFF. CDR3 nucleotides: TGTGCCAGCAGTGCACAGGGAGGAGGGACTGAAGCTTTCTTT.

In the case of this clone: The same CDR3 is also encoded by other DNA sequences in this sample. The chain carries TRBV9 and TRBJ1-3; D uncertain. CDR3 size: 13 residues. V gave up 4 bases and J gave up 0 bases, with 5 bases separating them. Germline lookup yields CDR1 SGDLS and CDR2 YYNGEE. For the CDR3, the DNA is TGTGCCAGCAGCCTATACTCTGGAAACACCATATATTTT. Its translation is CASSLYSGNTIYF.

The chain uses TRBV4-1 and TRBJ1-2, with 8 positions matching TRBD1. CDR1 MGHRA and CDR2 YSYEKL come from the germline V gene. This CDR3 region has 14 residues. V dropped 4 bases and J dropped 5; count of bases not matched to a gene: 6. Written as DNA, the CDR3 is TGCGCCAGCAGCCCTAAACAGGGGGGGTATGGCTACACCTTC. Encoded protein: CASSPKQGGYGYTF.

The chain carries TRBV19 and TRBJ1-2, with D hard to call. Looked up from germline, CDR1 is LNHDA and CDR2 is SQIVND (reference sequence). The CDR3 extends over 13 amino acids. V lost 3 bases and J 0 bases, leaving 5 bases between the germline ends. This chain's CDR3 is CASSMQANYGYTF. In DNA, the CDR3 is TGTGCCAGTAGTATGCAGGCTAACTATGGCTACACCTTC.

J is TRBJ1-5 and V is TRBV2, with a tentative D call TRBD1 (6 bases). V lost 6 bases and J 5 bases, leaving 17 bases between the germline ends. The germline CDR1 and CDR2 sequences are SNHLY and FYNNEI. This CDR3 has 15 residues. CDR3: CASRGPGARDQPQHF. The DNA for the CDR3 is TGTGCCAGCAGGGGCCCGGGGGCCAGGGATCAGCCCCAGCATTTT.

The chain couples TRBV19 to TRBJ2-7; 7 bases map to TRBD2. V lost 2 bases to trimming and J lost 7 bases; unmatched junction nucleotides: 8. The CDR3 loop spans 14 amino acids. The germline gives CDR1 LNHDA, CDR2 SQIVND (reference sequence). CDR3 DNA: TGTGCCAGTAGTATAAAACGCGGGGGAATGGAGCAGTACTTC. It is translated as CASSIKRGGMEQYF. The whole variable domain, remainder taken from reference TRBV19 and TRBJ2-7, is DGGITQSPKYLFRKEGQNVTLSCEQNLNHDAMYWYRQDPGQGLRLIYYSQIVNDFQKGDIAEGYSVSREKKESFPLTVTSAQKNPTAFYLCASSIKRGGMEQYFGPGTRLTVT.